This T cell receptor (beta chain) was documented in a study of cytomegalovirus exposure and HLA in healthy donors. Trimming removed 5 bases from V and 1 base from J, with 8 bases in between. Germline CDR1 reads KGHSH; CDR2 reads LQKENI. This CDR3 contains 13 residues. Study results and caveats: Association of a missense DCLRE1C variant with TCR beta V- and J-gene trimming was reported in a later analysis.

This clone was recorded a few times. Its target is unknown. A multiplex PCR was run with 60 Vbeta primers and 13 Jbeta primers. Some clones are missing from TCRdb's copy, which holds only in-frame ones; the method was immunoSEQ multiplex PCR. The sample consists of 150,000 to 170,000 clones, around 80% of them appearing once. The clonotype originates from a man between 18 and 35 years old in good health and CMV-seronegative. Sequencing was carried out using PBMCs. The chain recombines TRBV18 with TRBJ1-1; the D gene is possibly TRBD1 (5 bases). DNA for the CDR3: TGTGCCAGCTCAGCAGGACAGAACACTGAAGCTTTCTTT. Its translation is CASSAGQNTEAFF.